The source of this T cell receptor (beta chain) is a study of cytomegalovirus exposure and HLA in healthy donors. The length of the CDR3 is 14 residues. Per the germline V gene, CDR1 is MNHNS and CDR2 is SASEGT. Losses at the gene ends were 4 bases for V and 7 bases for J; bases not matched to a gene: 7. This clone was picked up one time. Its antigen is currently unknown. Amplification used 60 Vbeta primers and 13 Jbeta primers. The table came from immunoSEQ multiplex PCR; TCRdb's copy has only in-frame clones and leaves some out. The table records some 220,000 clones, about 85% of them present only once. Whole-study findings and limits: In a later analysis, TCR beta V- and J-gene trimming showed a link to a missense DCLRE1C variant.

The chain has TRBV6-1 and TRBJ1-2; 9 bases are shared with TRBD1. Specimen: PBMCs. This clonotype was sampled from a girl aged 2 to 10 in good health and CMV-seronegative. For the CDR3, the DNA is TGTGCCAGCAGTGGATCACAGGGGGCAGGTGGCTACACCTTC. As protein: CASSGSQGAGGYTF.